This is a list of T cell receptor beta chains from one sample in a study of blood T cells in healthy people across ages. TCRdb recomputed calls from the 5' RACE reads with MiXCR, one row per CDR3 protein. The table lists roughly 860,000 distinct CDR3 sequences, around two thirds of them singletons. Sequences were obtained from blood. These receptors came from a man under 40 in good health. The CDR3 runs from the conserved cysteine through the conserved F or W. D genes are given only for firm matches. Some rows have no size entry. The others give once, few or many, or a class for an expanded clone.

few	TRBV27	TRBJ2-5	TRBD2	CASSPLGGAEETQYF	TGTGCCAGCAGTCCCCTCGGGGGGGCGGAAGAGACCCAGTACTTC
.	TRBV5-1	TRBJ2-3	.	CASSLLWESTDTQYF	TGCGCCAGCAGCTTGTTGTGGGAGAGCACAGATACGCAGTATTTT
many	TRBV28	TRBJ2-7	TRBD1	CASSSPLSWGQAGEYEQYF	TGTGCCAGCAGTTCCCCCCTTTCATGGGGACAGGCTGGCGAATACGAGCAGTACTTC
many	TRBV27	TRBJ1-5	.	CASSPSWGRGPQHF	TGTGCCAGCAGCCCGAGTTGGGGCCGAGGGCCCCAGCATTTT
.	TRBV7-8	TRBJ2-3	TRBD2	CASSLARGGPTDTQYF	TGTGCCAGCAGCTTAGCGCGCGGGGGGCCCACAGATACGCAGTATTTT
few	TRBV6-5	TRBJ2-3	TRBD1	CASGKGQRGNTQYF	TGTGCCAGCGGAAAGGGACAGAGAGGAAATACGCAGTATTTT
few	TRBV9	TRBJ2-7	TRBD2	CASSVNGGVYEQYF	TGTGCCAGCAGCGTCAACGGGGGGGTCTACGAGCAGTACTTC
.	TRBV9	TRBJ1-1	.	CASSVAGMNTEAFF	TGTGCCAGCAGCGTAGCAGGGATGAACACTGAAGCTTTCTTT
once	TRBV20-1	TRBJ2-7	.	CSAPWRGPAYEQYF	TGCAGTGCCCCTTGGCGGGGGCCAGCTTACGAGCAGTACTTC
.	TRBV6-5	TRBJ2-1	.	CASTKGGRRSYNEQFF	TGTGCCAGCACTAAAGGGGGGCGCCGCTCCTACAATGAGCAGTTCTTC
.	TRBV13	TRBJ2-7	TRBD1	CASSLAQGQVYEQYF	TGTGCCAGCAGCTTAGCCCAAGGACAGGTCTACGAGCAGTACTTC
.	TRBV2	TRBJ1-1	.	CASSEAGSTEAFF	TGTGCCAGCAGTGAAGCAGGGTCCACTGAAGCTTTCTTT
.	TRBV4-3	TRBJ2-5	.	CASSQGRPGEETQYF	TGCGCCAGCAGCCAAGGTCGGCCTGGGGAAGAGACCCAGTACTTC
.	TRBV12-3/TRBV12-4	TRBJ1-2	.	CASSGEIARGYGYTF	TGTGCCAGCAGTGGGGAGATCGCCAGGGGCTATGGCTACACCTTC
.	TRBV9	TRBJ2-1	.	CASSEGGWGQNEQFF	TGTGCCAGCAGCGAGGGGGGGTGGGGGCAGAATGAGCAGTTCTTC
few	TRBV6-5	TRBJ2-7	TRBD1	CASSYLRQGAYEQYF	TGTGCCAGCAGTTATTTGAGACAGGGGGCATACGAGCAGTACTTC
.	TRBV27	TRBJ2-6	.	CASSFDGANVPTF	TGTGCCAGCAGTTTCGATGGGGCCAACGTCCCGACTTTC
.	TRBV12-3/TRBV12-4	TRBJ1-5	.	CASTGTSNQPQHF	TGTGCCAGCACAGGGACATCCAATCAGCCCCAGCATTTT
few	TRBV20-1	TRBJ1-6	.	CSARGGPLDSPLHF	TGCAGTGCTAGAGGGGGACCTCTGGATTCACCCCTCCACTTT
.	TRBV7-9	TRBJ1-5	TRBD1	CASSETGTGDQPQHF	TGTGCCAGCAGCGAGACCGGGACAGGTGATCAGCCCCAGCATTTT
.	TRBV6-5	TRBJ2-7	.	CASSGITSYEQYF	TGTGCCAGCAGTGGCATCACCTCCTACGAGCAGTACTTC
many	TRBV5-1	TRBJ2-7	.	CASSLEGRDYEQYF	TGTGCCAGCAGCTTAGAGGGCAGGGACTACGAGCAGTACTTC
.	TRBV20-1	TRBJ2-3	TRBD2	CSARRLAGGVDTQYF	TGCAGTGCTAGACGGCTAGCGGGGGGAGTGGATACGCAGTATTTT
.	TRBV15	TRBJ1-2	.	CATSGIYGYTF	TGTGCCACCAGCGGCATCTATGGCTACACCTTC
few	TRBV3-1	TRBJ2-1	.	CASSQGRISYNEQFF	TGTGCCAGCAGCCAAGGGCGGATCTCCTACAATGAGCAGTTCTTC
once	TRBV7-2	TRBJ2-6	.	CASSLVAGPASGANVLTF	TGTGCCAGCAGCTTAGTCGCGGGGCCCGCCTCTGGGGCCAACGTCCTGACTTTC
few	TRBV7-2	TRBJ2-5	.	CASSPRGASGETQYF	TGTGCCAGCAGCCCTAGGGGAGCAAGTGGTGAGACCCAGTACTTC
many	TRBV5-1	TRBJ2-5	.	CASSLGTVGQETQYF	TGCGCCAGCAGCTTAGGGACGGTGGGCCAAGAGACCCAGTACTTC
.	TRBV4-3	TRBJ1-2	TRBD1	CASSQGGDRVDGYTF	TGCGCCAGCAGCCAAGGGGGGGACAGGGTGGATGGCTACACCTTC
few	TRBV10-3	TRBJ1-4	.	CAINRATNEKLFF	TGTGCCATCAACAGGGCAACTAATGAAAAACTGTTTTTT
.	TRBV9	TRBJ1-5	TRBD1	CASSATGAADQPQHF	TGTGCCAGCAGCGCGACAGGGGCAGCAGATCAGCCCCAGCATTTT
many	TRBV15	TRBJ2-1	TRBD1	CATSSYGQESYNEQFF	TGTGCCACCAGCTCCTACGGACAGGAGAGCTACAATGAGCAGTTCTTC
.	TRBV12-3/TRBV12-4	TRBJ1-2	.	CASTSGDGYYGYTF	TGTGCCAGCACTTCTGGGGACGGATACTATGGCTACACCTTC
.	TRBV3-1	TRBJ2-3	.	CASSQDRQVAYTQYF	TGTGCCAGCAGCCAAGATCGACAGGTGGCCTATACGCAGTATTTT
.	TRBV4-3	TRBJ1-6	.	CASSQDKNSYNSPLHF	TGCGCCAGCAGCCAAGACAAGAACTCCTATAATTCACCCCTCCACTTT
once	TRBV7-9	TRBJ2-5	.	CASSLRKGIQETQYF	TGTGCCAGCAGCTTAAGGAAGGGAATTCAAGAGACCCAGTACTTC
few	TRBV6-5	TRBJ2-7	TRBD1	CASSYLDRAYEQYF	TGTGCCAGCAGTTACCTGGACAGGGCCTACGAGCAGTACTTC
few	TRBV7-2	TRBJ2-5	TRBD2	CASSLGIAGEETQYF	TGTGCCAGCAGCTTAGGGATAGCGGGAGAAGAGACCCAGTACTTC
few	TRBV29-1	TRBJ1-1	.	CSVQWTEPNTEAFF	TGCAGCGTCCAATGGACAGAACCGAACACTGAAGCTTTCTTT
.	TRBV7-9	TRBJ2-1	.	CASSYQTGSYNEQFF	TGTGCCAGCAGCTACCAGACAGGCTCCTACAATGAGCAGTTCTTC
once	TRBV10-3	TRBJ2-3	TRBD2	CAISGGRGGADTQYF	TGTGCCATCAGTGGAGGGCGGGGGGGCGCAGATACGCAGTATTTT
.	TRBV9	TRBJ2-1	TRBD2	CASSSRTRPSGGLVEQFF	TGTGCCAGCAGCTCCCGGACCCGACCTAGCGGGGGGTTGGTTGAGCAGTTCTTC
.	TRBV7-9	TRBJ1-2	.	CASSPDLESYGYTF	TGTGCCAGCAGCCCAGACTTGGAATCCTATGGCTACACCTTC
.	TRBV15	TRBJ1-2	TRBD1	CATSRDGARGYGYTF	TGTGCCACCAGCAGAGATGGGGCCAGGGGGTATGGCTACACCTTC
few	TRBV4-2	TRBJ2-1	TRBD2	CASSHPEGSGGYNEQFF	TGTGCCAGCAGCCACCCTGAGGGTAGCGGGGGTTACAATGAGCAGTTCTTC
.	TRBV20-1	TRBJ1-1	.	CSARDVGPEAFF	TGCAGTGCTAGAGACGTCGGCCCTGAAGCTTTCTTT
few	TRBV4-2	TRBJ1-2	TRBD1	CASSQPGQGANYGYTF	TGTGCCAGCAGCCAACCTGGACAGGGCGCGAACTATGGCTACACCTTC
.	TRBV2	TRBJ2-5	TRBD1	CASRRDSNSETQYF	TGTGCCAGCAGGAGGGACAGCAACTCAGAGACCCAGTACTTC
.	TRBV25-1	TRBJ1-2	TRBD1	CASSTQGGRRGYTF	TGTGCCAGCAGTACGCAGGGGGGTCGCCGAGGCTACACCTTC
.	TRBV4-2	TRBJ1-2	.	CASSQDALGRDGYGYTF	TGTGCCAGCAGCCAAGATGCCCTGGGTAGAGATGGTTATGGCTACACCTTC
.	TRBV20-1	TRBJ2-3	.	CSALPGGFSTDTQYF	TGCAGTGCCCTCCCTGGGGGGTTTAGCACAGATACGCAGTATTTT
.	TRBV7-2	TRBJ2-7	TRBD2	CASSTSGREQYF	TGTGCCAGCAGTACTAGCGGACGCGAGCAGTACTTC
.	TRBV5-5	TRBJ2-4	TRBD1	CASSLGQGQSIQYF	TGTGCCAGCAGCCTCGGACAGGGGCAAAGCATTCAGTACTTC
.	TRBV28	TRBJ2-7	.	CASNRLSSYEQYF	TGTGCCAGCAATCGACTTAGCTCCTACGAGCAGTACTTC
.	TRBV20-1	TRBJ2-5	.	CSAGRRPGTQYF	TGCAGTGCTGGCAGGCGACCCGGGACCCAGTACTTC
.	TRBV24-1	TRBJ2-3	TRBD1	CATSDRDRDSQYF	TGTGCCACCAGTGACCGGGACAGGGATTCGCAGTATTTT
.	TRBV7-2	TRBJ1-2	.	CASSLMSENYGHTF	TGTGCCAGCAGCTTAATGTCGGAAAACTATGGCCACACCTTC
few	TRBV29-1	TRBJ2-7	.	CSVVLQPYEQYF	TGCAGCGTTGTCCTGCAGCCCTACGAGCAGTACTTC
.	TRBV20-1	TRBJ2-5	.	CSARGQKETQYF	TGCAGTGCTAGGGGGCAGAAAGAGACCCAGTACTTC